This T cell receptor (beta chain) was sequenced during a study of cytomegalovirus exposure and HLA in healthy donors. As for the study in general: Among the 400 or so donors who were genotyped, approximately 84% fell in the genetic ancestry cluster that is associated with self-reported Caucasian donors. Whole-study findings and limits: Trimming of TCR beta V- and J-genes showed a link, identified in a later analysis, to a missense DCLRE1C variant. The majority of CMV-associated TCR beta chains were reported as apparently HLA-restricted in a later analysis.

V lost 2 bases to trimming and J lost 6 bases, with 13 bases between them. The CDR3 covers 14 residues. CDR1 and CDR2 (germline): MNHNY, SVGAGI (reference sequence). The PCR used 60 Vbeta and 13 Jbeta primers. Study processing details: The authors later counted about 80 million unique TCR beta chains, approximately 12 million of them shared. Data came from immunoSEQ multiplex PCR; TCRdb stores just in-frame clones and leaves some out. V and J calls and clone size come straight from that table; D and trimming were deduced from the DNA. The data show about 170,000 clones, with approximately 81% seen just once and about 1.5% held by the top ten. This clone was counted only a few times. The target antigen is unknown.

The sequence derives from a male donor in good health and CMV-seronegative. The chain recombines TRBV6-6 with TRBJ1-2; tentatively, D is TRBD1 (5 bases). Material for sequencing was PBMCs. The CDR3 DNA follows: TGTGCCAGCAGTTACCACACAGGTCTTAATGGCTACACCTTC. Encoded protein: CASSYHTGLNGYTF.